This entry is about one T cell receptor beta chain. No antigen is known for it. These data come from a study of T cell responses to AZD1222 COVID-19 vaccine. Study-wide points: Repertoires in all cases were sampled only once the peak T cell response had passed. Elevations in Spike-specific TCR breadth and depth followed administration of two AZD1222 doses. Unmutated variant regions reportedly attract nearly half of all spike-specific TCRs. Mostly white British, mostly female donors; authors suggested clonal diversity may be underestimated.

The germline CDR1 and CDR2 sequences are DFQATT and SNEGSKA (reference sequence). The CDR3 is made up of 19 amino acids. The V segment lost 3 bases and the J segment 10 bases; nucleotides outside the gene matches: 27. TCRdb keeps only in-frame clones here, not all; method: immunoSEQ multiplex PCR. Of under 150,000 clones listed, under 95% are singletons. The TCR comes from an adult in good health. The sample here was peripheral blood, taken on day 0 of MenACWY control vaccination. The chain has TRBV20-1 and TRBJ2-1; 7 positions match TRBD1. The CDR3 coding sequence is TGCAGTGCTAGTGCCCTGCCCTCTCGACAGGGTGGTAAGGTAGGGGAGCAGTTCTTC. Residues: CSASALPSRQGGKVGEQFF.